Listed here are 14 T cell receptor beta chains from one sample, sequenced in a study of identical twins. One entry per CDR3 protein results from TCRdb running MiXCR on the 5' RACE reads. The sample comprises about 490,000 distinct CDR3 sequences, roughly 15% of which are singletons, and around 0.48% rests with the top ten. This same sample was also part of a study on yellow fever vaccine responses in identical twins.

Sequences were obtained from CD4+ T cells sorted from blood. Every receptor here comes from a woman younger than 30 in good health.

The chain joins TRBV12-3 or TRBV12-4 to TRBJ1-1; D uncertain. The CDR3 has 14 residues. Trimming shortened V by 6 bases and J by 3 bases, and 14 bases separated the two germline ends. For the CDR3, the DNA is TGTGCCAGCAGCCTTTCGGACGGTTACACTGAAGCTTTCTTT. This translates into CASSLSDGYTEAFF.

This clonotype has ten or more counts. This chain uses TRBV4-1 with TRBJ2-7; TRBD2 matches 8 bases. The germline CDR1 and CDR2 sequences are MGHRA and YSYEKL. V was pared by 2 bases and J by 2 bases, with 5 bases of the junction left unmatched. This CDR3 contains 15 residues. In DNA form, the CDR3 reads TGCGCCAGCAGCCAAAGGGCGGGGGGAACCTACGAGCAGTACGTC. Translation: CASSQRAGGTYEQYV.

V is TRBV12-3 or TRBV12-4 and J is TRBJ2-1; 8 bases align to TRBD2. CDR3 length: 14 residues. The V gene end was trimmed by 5 bases and the J gene end by 8 bases; junction bases not matched to a gene: 8. The CDR3, as DNA: TGTGCCAGCAGTACCGGGACTAGTTTACATGAGCAGTTCTTC. Protein sequence: CASSTGTSLHEQFF.

V gene TRBV5-1 combines with J gene TRBJ1-6; 7 positions match TRBD1. The V and J ends lost 2 bases and 9 bases, in that order; junction bases with no gene match: 5. Germline V lookup: CDR1 SGHRS, CDR2 YFSETQ. CDR3 length: 14 amino acids. The DNA of the CDR3 is TGCGCCAGCAGCTTCGACAGGGAGGCTTCACCCCTCCACTTT. This encodes CASSFDREASPLHF.

This clonotype was seen a handful of times. The chain joins TRBV28 to TRBJ2-6, with D perhaps matching TRBD1 (5 bases). The germline CDR1 and CDR2 sequences are MDHEN and SYDVKM. Trimming removed 6 bases from V and 3 bases from J, with 12 bases in between. This CDR3 spans 15 amino acids. In DNA form, the CDR3 reads TGTGCCAGCAGCTACGGTAGGGGTGGGGCCAACGTCCTGACTTTC. It specifies CASSYGRGGANVLTF.

This clonotype was picked up many times. V and J are TRBV12-3 or TRBV12-4 and TRBJ2-1, with D hard to call. Trimming pared 6 bases from V and 0 bases from J, leaving 9 bases between. This CDR3 comprises 14 residues. The CDR3 coding sequence is TGTGCCAGCAGCCAGGAGAGCTCCTACAATGAGCAGTTCTTC. Translating gives CASSQESSYNEQFF.

The V call is TRBV7-8, the J call TRBJ1-6; no definite D call. CDR3 length: 12 amino acids. Looked up from germline, CDR1 is SGHVS and CDR2 is FQNEAQ. V lost 4 bases and J lost 8, with 6 bases in between. CDR3 bases: TGTGCCAGCAGCTCCCTTTATTCACCCCTCCACTTT. Translated: CASSSLYSPLHF. Variable domain in full (rest from reference TRBV7-8 and TRBJ1-6): GAGVSQSPRYKVAKRGQDVALRCDPISGHVSLFWYQQALGQGPEFLTYFQNEAQLDKSGLPSDRFFAERPEGSVSTLKIQRTQQEDSAVYLCASSSLYSPLHFGNGTRLTVT.

The chain carries TRBV7-6 and TRBJ2-7; 9 bases match TRBD1. J was trimmed by 0 bases and V by 5 bases; bases with no gene match: 11. Germline V CDR1 and CDR2: SGHVS, FNYEAQ. This CDR3 has 17 residues. The DNA for the CDR3 is TGTGCCAGCAGCAAGAATCCGGGACAGGGTAGCTCCTACGAGCAGTACTTC. Protein: CASSKNPGQGSSYEQYF.

In this sample, this clonotype turned up many times. The chain employs TRBV12-3 or TRBV12-4 and TRBJ2-7; 10 positions agree with TRBD2. V trimming: 3 bases; J trimming: 0 bases; junction bases outside the gene matches: 2. The CDR3 extends over 15 amino acids. CDR3 sequence (DNA): TGTGCCAGCAGTTTGGTAGCGGGAGGCTCCTACGAGCAGTACTTC. It is translated as CASSLVAGGSYEQYF.

In its sample, this clonotype was seen a few times. The chain recombines TRBV6-2 or TRBV6-3 with TRBJ1-1, with a weak D call TRBD1 (5 bases). V dropped 6 bases and J dropped 0 bases, with 8 bases sitting between them. Germline V CDR1 and CDR2: MNHEY, SVGEGT. The CDR3 extends over 13 amino acids. The CDR3, as DNA: TGTGCCAGCAGCCCACAGGTGAACACTGAAGCTTTCTTT. It encodes CASSPQVNTEAFF.

This chain links TRBV20-1 with TRBJ2-1; possible D gene TRBD2, 6 bases. The CDR3 loop spans 12 amino acids. The V gene lost 5 bases and the J gene lost 5 bases, with 10 bases spanning the gap. Germline CDR1 is DFQATT and CDR2 is SNEGSKA (reference sequence). The DNA for the CDR3 is TGCAGTGCTGGGACTCTCAACAATGAGCAGTTCTTC. Its protein product is CSAGTLNNEQFF.

This clonotype was found once. The V and J genes are TRBV12-5 and TRBJ2-5; 11 nucleotides match TRBD1. V lost 6 bases and J lost 5; bases outside the gene matches: 8. The CDR3 covers 15 residues. The germline V gene has CDR1 LGHNT and CDR2 FRNRAP. CDR3 protein: CASGSGQGVRETQYF. The CDR3 coding sequence is TGTGCTAGTGGCTCGGGACAGGGGGTACGGGAGACCCAGTACTTC.

This clonotype was seen a handful of times. The chain combines TRBV7-9 with TRBJ2-5; D possibly corresponds to TRBD2 (5 bases). This CDR3 has 16 amino acids. Germline lookup yields CDR1 SEHNR and CDR2 FQNEAQ (reference sequence). V gave up 3 bases and J gave up 1 base, with 15 bases separating them. The CDR3 spells CASSFPHGILQETQYF. CDR3 bases: TGTGCCAGCAGCTTCCCCCACGGGATCCTCCAAGAGACCCAGTACTTC.

Only a few counts were recorded for this clonotype. The CDR3 here is CASSGGGISYNEQFF. CDR3 nucleotide sequence: TGTGCCAGCAGCGGAGGGGGAATCTCCTACAATGAGCAGTTCTTC. This chain joins TRBV9 and TRBJ2-1, with D maybe TRBD1 (6 bases). Trimming took off 3 bases at V and 0 bases at J, with 10 bases between the two ends. The length of the CDR3 is 15 residues. Per the germline V gene, CDR1 is SGDLS and CDR2 is YYNGEE.